A single T cell receptor (beta chain) is shown here with its context. No antigen is known for it. This entry belongs to a study of early T cells in non-severe SARS-CoV-2 infection. Across the study: Sequencing targeted bulk RNA from unsorted whole blood, leaving chains unpaired. Study findings and constraints: Anti-spike CD8 responses were favored in VDJdb matching, and private and CD4 specificities were missed.

Unique molecular identifiers were attached to individual cDNA molecules. TCRdb ran MiXCR on the 5' RACE reads and lists one entry per CDR3 protein. The data hold tens of thousands of distinct CDR3 sequences, with roughly 6% observed a single time. This receptor was obtained from an adult who was a healthcare worker with PCR-confirmed SARS-CoV-2 infection or an uninfected control (not recorded which). Sequencing input: whole blood.

DNA of the CDR3: TGCGCCAGCAGCCAAGAGCCAGGCACGGGCTCCAGCTCCTACGAGCAGTACTTC. This sequence encodes CASSQEPGTGSSSYEQYF. This chain connects TRBV4-1 to TRBJ2-7, with D unresolved. Germline assignment: CDR1 MGHRA and CDR2 YSYEKL. The ends were cut back, 0 bases at V and 0 bases at J, with 18 bases in the middle. The CDR3 totals 18 residues.